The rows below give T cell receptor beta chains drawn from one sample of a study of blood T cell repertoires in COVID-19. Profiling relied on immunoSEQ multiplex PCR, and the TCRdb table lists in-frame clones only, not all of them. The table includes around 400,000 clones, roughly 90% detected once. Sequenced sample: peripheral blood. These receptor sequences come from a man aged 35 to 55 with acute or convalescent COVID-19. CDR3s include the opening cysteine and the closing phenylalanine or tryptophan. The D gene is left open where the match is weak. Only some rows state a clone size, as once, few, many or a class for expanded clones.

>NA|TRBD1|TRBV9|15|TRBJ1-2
TGTGCCAGCAGCTCAAAAGGACAGGGGGACTATGGCTACACCTTC
CASSSKGQGDYGYTF
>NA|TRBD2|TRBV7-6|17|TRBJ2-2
TGTGCCAGCAGCTTGTCTAGCGGGTATGAGAACACCGGGGAGCTGTTTTTT
CASSLSSGYENTGELFF
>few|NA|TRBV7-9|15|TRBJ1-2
TGTGCCAGCAGCCCACTAACAGGGTCCTCTTCTGGCTACACCTTC
CASSPLTGSSSGYTF
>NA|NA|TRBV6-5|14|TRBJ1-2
TGTGCCAGCAGTTACTCGAGGCAGAGCTATGGCTACACCTTC
CASSYSRQSYGYTF
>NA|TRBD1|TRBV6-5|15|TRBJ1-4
TGTGCCAGCAGTTCCCCGGACAGGGGGCATGAAAAACTGTTTTTT
CASSSPDRGHEKLFF
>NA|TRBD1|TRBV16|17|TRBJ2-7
TGTGCCAGCAGCCTATTGGCTGTTACAGGGGGCTTTGACGAGCAGTACTTC
CASSLLAVTGGFDEQYF
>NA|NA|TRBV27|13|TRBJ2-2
TGTGCCAGCAGTTTCCAGGGTCCCGGGGAGCTGTTTTTT
CASSFQGPGELFF
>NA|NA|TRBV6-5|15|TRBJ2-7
TGTGCCAGCAGTTACGGTGCGGGGAGAACCTACGAGCAGTACTTC
CASSYGAGRTYEQYF
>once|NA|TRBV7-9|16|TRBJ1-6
TGTGCCAGCAGCTTAGCGATAACGCGGTATAATTCACCCCTCCACTTT
CASSLAITRYNSPLHF
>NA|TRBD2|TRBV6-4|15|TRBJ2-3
TGTGCCAGCAGTTCGGGACTAACTAGCACAGATACGCAGTATTTT
CASSSGLTSTDTQYF
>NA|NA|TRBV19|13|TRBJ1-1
TGTGCCAGTAGTAACAGGGTAGGGACTGAAGCTTTCTTT
CASSNRVGTEAFF
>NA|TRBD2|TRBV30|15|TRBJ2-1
TGTGCCTGGAGTGTCCTAGCGGGAGGGTACAATGAGCAGTTCTTC
CAWSVLAGGYNEQFF
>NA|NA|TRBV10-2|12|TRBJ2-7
TGCGCCAGCAGTGAGTCGGAGTACGAGCAGTACTTC
CASSESEYEQYF
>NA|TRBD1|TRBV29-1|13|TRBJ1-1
TGCAGCGTCTCGACAGGGGGGAACACTGAAGCTTTCTTT
CSVSTGGNTEAFF
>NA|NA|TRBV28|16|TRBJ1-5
TGTGCCAGCAGTTTGCTTGTCGCCGGGATTGATCAGCCCCAGCATTTT
CASSLLVAGIDQPQHF
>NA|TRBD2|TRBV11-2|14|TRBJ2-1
TGTGCCAGCAGCTTCGGGACTAGGACCTATGAGCAGTTCTTC
CASSFGTRTYEQFF
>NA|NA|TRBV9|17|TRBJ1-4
TGTGCCAGCAGCGTAGAGGAGGAAGTGCGCCTGGATGAAAAACTGTTTTTT
CASSVEEEVRLDEKLFF
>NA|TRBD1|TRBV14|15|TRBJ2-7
TGTGCCAGCAGCCAAGGCTGGACAGGGGTCTACGAGCAGTACTTC
CASSQGWTGVYEQYF
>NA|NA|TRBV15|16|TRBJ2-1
TGTGCCACCAGCAGAGGACAGCAAATCTCCTACAATGAGCAGTTCTTC
CATSRGQQISYNEQFF
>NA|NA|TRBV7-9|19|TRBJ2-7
TGTGCCAGCAGCCCCGATCAAGGGCAGGGGAGACACTACTCCTACGAGCAGTACTTC
CASSPDQGQGRHYSYEQYF
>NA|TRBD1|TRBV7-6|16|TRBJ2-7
TGTGCCAGCAGACCACGCCCAAGGGGGACAGGGGGCCCCCAGTACTTC
CASRPRPRGTGGPQYF
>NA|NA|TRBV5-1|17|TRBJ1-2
TGCGCCAGCAGCCCGGAGTATGCAGGGGCAACAATCTATGGCTACACCTTC
CASSPEYAGATIYGYTF
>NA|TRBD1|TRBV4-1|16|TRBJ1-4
TGCGCCAGCAGCCCATACCCGGGACAGGGGGATGAAAAACTGTTTTTT
CASSPYPGQGDEKLFF
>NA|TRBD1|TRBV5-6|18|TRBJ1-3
TGTGCCAGCAGTATTGGGGCGGACAGGGCGCTCTCTGGAAACACCATATATTTT
CASSIGADRALSGNTIYF
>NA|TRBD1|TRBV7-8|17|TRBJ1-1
TGTGCCAGCAGCTTGGCCACCTGGACAGGGGGGGACACTGAAGCTTTCTTT
CASSLATWTGGDTEAFF
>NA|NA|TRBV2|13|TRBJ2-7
TGTGCCAGCAATAACGGGGGACCGTACGAGCAGTACTTC
CASNNGGPYEQYF
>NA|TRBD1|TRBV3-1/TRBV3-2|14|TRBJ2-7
TGTGCCAGCAGCCAAGGACAGGGATCCTACGAGCAGTACTTC
CASSQGQGSYEQYF
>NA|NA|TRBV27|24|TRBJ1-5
TGTGCCAGCAGTTTATTTCCCCCCAGGGCGTTTTCTAGGTTGACCCCCTATAGCAATCAGCCCCAGCATTTT
CASSLFPPRAFSRLTPYSNQPQHF
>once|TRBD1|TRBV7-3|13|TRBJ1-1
TGTGCCAGCAGCCCGGCAGGGGGCACTGAAGCTTTCTTT
CASSPAGGTEAFF
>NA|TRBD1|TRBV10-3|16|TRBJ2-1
TGTGCCATCAGCCAGGGGGCTGAGGGCTCCTACAATGAGCAGTTCTTC
CAISQGAEGSYNEQFF
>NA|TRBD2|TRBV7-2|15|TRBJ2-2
TGTGCCAGCAGCTTAGACGGGGGGAATACCGGGGAGCTGTTTTTT
CASSLDGGNTGELFF
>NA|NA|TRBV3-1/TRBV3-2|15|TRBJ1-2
TGTGCCAGCAGCCAAGTGCCCCGAGGGGGATATGGCTACACCTTC
CASSQVPRGGYGYTF
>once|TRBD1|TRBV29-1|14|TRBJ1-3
TGCAGCGTAATAACAGGGGTCTCTGGAAACACCATATATTTT
CSVITGVSGNTIYF
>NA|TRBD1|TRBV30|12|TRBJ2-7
TGTGCCCGGACAGGGGCACACTACGAGCAGTACTTC
CARTGAHYEQYF
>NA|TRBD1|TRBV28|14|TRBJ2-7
TGTGCCAGCAGTCTGACGGACAGGGCCTACGAGCAGTACTTC
CASSLTDRAYEQYF